This record concerns one T cell receptor (beta chain) sequence. Its antigen is unknown. Using 200 ng DNA, tens of thousands of T cell genomes, the sorted-subset replicate PCRs were run. The data were produced by immunoSEQ multiplex PCR, yet TCRdb's version contains in-frame clones alone and is incomplete. Found here are roughly 2.6 million clones, roughly nine tenths of them singletons; the top ten hold roughly 0.15%. Germline values: CDR1 SGHDT, CDR2 YYEEEE. Trimming cost V 4 bases and J 0 bases, with 14 bases left between them. The CDR3 length is 16 residues. This sample stems from a study of shared clonotypes between healthy human individuals. Study in general: Three plates each covered CD4 naive and memory; CD8 naive two, CD8 memory one. Overall study findings and caveats: Blood was the only sampled material, and tissue repertoires likely differ. Memory subsets generally showed lower estimated richness than naive subsets.

This sequence originates from a young man in good health. Sequencing was carried out using naive CD4+ T cells sorted from blood. Subset in this sample: CD45RA+ positively selected. The V call is TRBV5-6, the J call TRBJ1-3; D remains ambiguous. The CDR3: CASSLLVYDSGNTIYF. The CDR3 DNA is TGTGCCAGCAGCCTACTGGTTTACGACTCTGGAAACACCATATATTTT. Full variable domain (outside the CDR3, taken from reference TRBV5-6 and TRBJ1-3): DAGVTQSPTHLIKTRGQQVTLRCSPKSGHDTVSWYQQALGQGPQFIFQYYEEEERQRGNFPDRFSGHQFPNYSSELNVNALLLGDSALYLCASSLLVYDSGNTIYFGEGSWLTVV.